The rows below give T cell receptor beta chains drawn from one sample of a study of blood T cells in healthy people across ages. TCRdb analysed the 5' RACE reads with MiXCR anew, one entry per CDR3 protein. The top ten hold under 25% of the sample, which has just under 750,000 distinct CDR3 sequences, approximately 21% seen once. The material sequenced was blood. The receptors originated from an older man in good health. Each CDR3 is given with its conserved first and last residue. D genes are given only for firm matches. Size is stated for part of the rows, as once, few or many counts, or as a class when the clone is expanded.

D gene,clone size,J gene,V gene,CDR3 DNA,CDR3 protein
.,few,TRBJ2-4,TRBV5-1,TGCGCCAGCAGCCAATTAGCGAGTAGTGACATTCAGTACTTC,CASSQLASSDIQYF
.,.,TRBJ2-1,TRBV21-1,TGTGCCAGCAGGAAAGGGGGACTAGCGGGAGGGCCAACGGAGAATGCATCCTACAATGAGCAGTTCTTC,CASRKGGLAGGPTENASYNEQFF
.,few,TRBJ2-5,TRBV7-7,TGTGCCAGCAGCTTAGGCGGAACGGACCAAGAGACCCAGTACTTC,CASSLGGTDQETQYF
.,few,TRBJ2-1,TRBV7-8,TGTGCCAGCAGCTTAGTAGCGGAGGATTACAATGAACAGTTCTTC,CASSLVAEDYNEQFF
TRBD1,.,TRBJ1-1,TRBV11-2,TGTGCCAGCAGCTTCCTGGACAGGCCCCACTTAGGAGCTTTCTTT,CASSFLDRPHLGAFF
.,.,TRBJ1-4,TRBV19,TGTGCCAGTAGTATGTCGATTGCGACTAATGAAAAACTGTTTTTT,CASSMSIATNEKLFF
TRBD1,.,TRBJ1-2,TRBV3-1,TGTGCCAGCAGCCGACAGGGTCACTATGGCTACACCTTC,CASSRQGHYGYTF
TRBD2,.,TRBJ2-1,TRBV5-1,TGCGCCAGCAGCTTGCAGCGGGGGGCCTACAATGAGCAGTTCTTC,CASSLQRGAYNEQFF
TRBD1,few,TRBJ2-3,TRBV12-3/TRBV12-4,TGTGCCAGCACTTACACAGGGGACGGAAGAGATACGCAGTATTTT,CASTYTGDGRDTQYF
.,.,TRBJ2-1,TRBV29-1,TGCAGCGTTTTTAGCGTTCCTAGTCACAATGAGCAGTTCTTC,CSVFSVPSHNEQFF
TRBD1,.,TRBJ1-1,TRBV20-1,TGCAGTGCGCTAGGACAGGGGGCTTCTACTGAAGCTTTCTTT,CSALGQGASTEAFF
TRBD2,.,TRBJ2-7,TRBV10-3,TGTGCCATCAGTCAGCGGCTAGCGGGGATAACCTACGAGCAGTACTTC,CAISQRLAGITYEQYF
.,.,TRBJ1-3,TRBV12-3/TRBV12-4,TGTGCCAGCAGTTGGACACCTTCCTCTGGAAACACCATATATTTT,CASSWTPSSGNTIYF
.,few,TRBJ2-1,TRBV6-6,TGTGCCAGCAGTCCAGAGCGGTACAATGAGCAGTTCTTC,CASSPERYNEQFF
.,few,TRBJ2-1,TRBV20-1,TGCAGTGCTAGCCCCGTGAGGAGACTAGTGCTGGACAATGAGCAGTTCTTC,CSASPVRRLVLDNEQFF
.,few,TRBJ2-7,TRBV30,TGTGCCTGGAGTGTATCAGGATGGGAGCAGTACTTC,CAWSVSGWEQYF
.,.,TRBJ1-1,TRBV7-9,TGTGCCCGCAGCTACGTGGAGAACACTGAAGCTTTCTTT,CARSYVENTEAFF
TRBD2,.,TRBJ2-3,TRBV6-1,TGTGCCAGCATGGTTGGTTCGGGCCTCGGGAGGGCAGATACGCAGTATTTT,CASMVGSGLGRADTQYF
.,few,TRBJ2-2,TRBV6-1,TGTGCCAGCAGTGAAGAGTACTCGGGGGCGAACACCGGGGAGCTGTTTTTT,CASSEEYSGANTGELFF
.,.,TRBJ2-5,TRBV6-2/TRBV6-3,TGTGCCAGCAGTTACGTTGGGATTCCCCAAGAGACCCAGTACTTC,CASSYVGIPQETQYF
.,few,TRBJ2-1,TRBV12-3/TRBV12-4,TGTGCCAGCAGACTATCTCAAGGGGGCGGGAGATGGAATGAGCAGTTCTTC,CASRLSQGGGRWNEQFF
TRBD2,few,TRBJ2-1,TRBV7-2,TGTGCCAGCAGCTTAAGAGGGACTAGCGGGGGGCGGAATGAGCAGTTCTTC,CASSLRGTSGGRNEQFF
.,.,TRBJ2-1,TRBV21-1,TGTGCCAGCAGCAAAAAGCAAAGAAGCGGTCCTCACCAAGGGAATGAGCAGTTCTTC,CASSKKQRSGPHQGNEQFF
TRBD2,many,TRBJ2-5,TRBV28,TGTGCCAGCATCAGCGGGGGCGAAGAGACCCAGTACTTC,CASISGGEETQYF
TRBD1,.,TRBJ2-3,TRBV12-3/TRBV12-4,TGTGCCAGACAGGGGGAGGATGATACGCAGTATTTT,CARQGEDDTQYF
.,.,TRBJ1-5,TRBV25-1,TGTGCCAGCAGTGAATATGGGCAGGGGCCGGGGCAGCCCCAGCATTTT,CASSEYGQGPGQPQHF
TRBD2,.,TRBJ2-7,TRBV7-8,TGTGCCAGCAGCCTTACTAGCGGGGGGACCCCCTACGAGCAGTACTTC,CASSLTSGGTPYEQYF
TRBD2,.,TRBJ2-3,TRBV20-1,TGCAGTGCTGCCTCCACTAGCGGGGGCACAGATACGCAGTATTTT,CSAASTSGGTDTQYF
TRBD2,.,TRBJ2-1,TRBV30,TGTGCCTGGAGTCGACTAGCGCCGGTGCTATCCTTCAATGAGCAGTTCTTC,CAWSRLAPVLSFNEQFF
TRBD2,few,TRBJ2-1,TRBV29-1,TGCAGTACCGGACGGACTAGCGTAAATGAGCAGTTCTTC,CSTGRTSVNEQFF
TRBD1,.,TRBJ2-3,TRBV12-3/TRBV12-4,TGTGCCAGCAGTACAACCGGGACAGGGTACACAGATACGCAGTATTTT,CASSTTGTGYTDTQYF
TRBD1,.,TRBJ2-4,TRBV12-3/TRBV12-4,TGTGCCAGCAGTCCTGGACAGGGCGCCCACATTCAGTACTTC,CASSPGQGAHIQYF
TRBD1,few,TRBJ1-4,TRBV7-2,TGTGCCAGCAGCTTAGGGGACAGGATCCCTTCGGCTGAAAAACTGTTTTTT,CASSLGDRIPSAEKLFF
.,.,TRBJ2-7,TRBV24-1,TGTGCCACCAGCCTAGGGGGGTCCTACGAGCAGTACTTC,CATSLGGSYEQYF
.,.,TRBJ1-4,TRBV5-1,TGCGCCAGCAGAGAAACCCTTAATGAAAAACTGTTTTTT,CASRETLNEKLFF
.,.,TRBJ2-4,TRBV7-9,TGTGCCAGCAGCTTCGTGTCGGTAGACATTCAGTACTTC,CASSFVSVDIQYF
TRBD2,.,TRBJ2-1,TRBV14,TGTGCCAGCAGCCACAGACTGGGGTCTAGCGGGATGAGGTCTTGGGACAATGAGCAGTTCTTC,CASSHRLGSSGMRSWDNEQFF
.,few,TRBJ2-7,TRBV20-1,TGCAGTGCTTACAACAGTTACGAGCAGTACTTC,CSAYNSYEQYF
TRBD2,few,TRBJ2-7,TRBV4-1,TGCGCCAGCAGCCTAGAAGCACTAGCGGGTAACTACGAGCAGTACTTC,CASSLEALAGNYEQYF
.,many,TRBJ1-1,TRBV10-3,TGTGCCATCAGTGAGTCCGTACGGGACACAGCTTTCTTT,CAISESVRDTAFF
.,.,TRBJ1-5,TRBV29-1,TGCAGCGTTCACGGTTATAGCAATCAGCCCCAGCATTTT,CSVHGYSNQPQHF
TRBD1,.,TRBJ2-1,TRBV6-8,TGTGCCAGCAGTCCCGTCTGGGACAGGGGGTCACGGGAGCAGTTCTTC,CASSPVWDRGSREQFF
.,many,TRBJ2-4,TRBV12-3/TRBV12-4,TGTGCCAGCAGTTTATCGCCGTTTCATATTCAGTACTTC,CASSLSPFHIQYF
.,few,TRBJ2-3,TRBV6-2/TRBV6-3,TGTGCCAGCACTGAGGGAGGCTTCACAGATACGCAGTATTTT,CASTEGGFTDTQYF
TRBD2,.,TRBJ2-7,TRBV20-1,TGCAGTGCTAGAGTCGGGGGGGCCTACGAGCAGTACTTC,CSARVGGAYEQYF
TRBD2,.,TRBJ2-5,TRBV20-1,TGCAGTGCTACAGTGGGGGGGAAGACCCAGTACTTC,CSATVGGKTQYF
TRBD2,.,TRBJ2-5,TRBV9,TGTGCCAGCAGCGTAGGGGGACTAGCGGCCCCCCAAGAGACCCAGTACTTC,CASSVGGLAAPQETQYF